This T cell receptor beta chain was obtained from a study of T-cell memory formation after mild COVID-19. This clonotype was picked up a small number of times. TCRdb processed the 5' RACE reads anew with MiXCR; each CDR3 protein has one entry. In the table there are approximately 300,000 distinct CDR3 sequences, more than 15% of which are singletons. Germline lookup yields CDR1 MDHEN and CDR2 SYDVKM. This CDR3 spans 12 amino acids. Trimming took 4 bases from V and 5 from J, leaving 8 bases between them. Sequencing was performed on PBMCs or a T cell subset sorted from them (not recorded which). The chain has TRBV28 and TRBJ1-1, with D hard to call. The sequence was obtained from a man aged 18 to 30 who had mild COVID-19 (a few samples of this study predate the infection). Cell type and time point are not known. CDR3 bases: TGTGCCAGCAGTTCTCGGCGGACTGAAGCTTTCTTT. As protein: CASSSRRTEAFF.